This is a list of T cell receptor beta chains from one sample in a study of cytomegalovirus exposure and HLA in healthy donors. Profiled with immunoSEQ multiplex PCR; TCRdb holds only in-frame clones, not every one. This sample has 150,000 to 200,000 clones; 86% occur once, and the top ten carry about 1.6%. Sequenced material: PBMCs. These receptor sequences come from a woman in her late teens or twenties in good health and CMV-seronegative. Both conserved end residues are part of each CDR3. Each record gives: D gene, J gene, clone size, V gene, CDR3 length, CDR3 DNA, CDR3 protein. D genes are given only for firm matches. Expanded clones are given a class, and other clones once, few, many or no size at all.

>TRBD2|TRBJ2-5|once|TRBV5-1|16
TGCGCCAGCAGCTCAACCTTAAGCGGGGGGGTAGAGACCCAGTACTTC
CASSSTLSGGVETQYF
>TRBD2|TRBJ2-7|-|TRBV7-9|16
TGTGCCAGCAGCTCAGGCAGACTAGCGAACTCCTACGAGCAGTACTTC
CASSSGRLANSYEQYF
>-|TRBJ1-2|-|TRBV5-6|16
TGTGCCAGCAGCTTGAGGTTCAGGGAGGGGATCAATGGCTACACCTTC
CASSLRFREGINGYTF
>-|TRBJ1-1|-|TRBV5-6|15
TGTGCCAGCAGTTTTAAAAACAGGTTTGACTCTGAAGCTTTCTTT
CASSFKNRFDSEAFF
>-|TRBJ2-1|-|TRBV9|15
TGTGCCAGCAGCACTGCCGGGACATCACACAATGAGCAGTTCTTC
CASSTAGTSHNEQFF
>TRBD1|TRBJ2-3|-|TRBV5-1|18
TGCGCCAGCAGCTTAGGACAGGGGGTCATTGCCCGAGCGTATACGCAGTATTTT
CASSLGQGVIARAYTQYF
>-|TRBJ2-1|-|TRBV1|17
TGCACCAGCAGCCAGCCTAATAAAGGGACAGGGACCGATGAGCAGTTCTTC
CTSSQPNKGTGTDEQFF
>TRBD1|TRBJ1-1|-|TRBV6-1|15
TGTGCCAGCAGTGTTACCGGGACAGGGAGGACTGAAGCTTTCTTT
CASSVTGTGRTEAFF
>-|TRBJ2-7|once|TRBV19|13
TGTGCCAGTAGTGTGACAGGAACCTACGAGCAGTACTTC
CASSVTGTYEQYF
>TRBD1|TRBJ1-2|-|TRBV28|14
TGTGCCAGCAGTTTCGGACAGGGAGCCTATGGCTACACCTTC
CASSFGQGAYGYTF
>TRBD1|TRBJ1-4|-|TRBV2|16
TGTGCCAGCAGTGGGGGACAGGGGTTGTCTAATGAAAAACTGTTTTTT
CASSGGQGLSNEKLFF
>TRBD2|TRBJ2-1|-|TRBV7-3|18
TGTGCCAGCAGCTCCGTAACCCCGGGACTAGCGTCGAACAATGAGCAGTTCTTC
CASSSVTPGLASNNEQFF
>-|TRBJ1-2|-|TRBV6-1|12
TGTGCCAGCCCTGGACAGAACTATGGCTACACCTTC
CASPGQNYGYTF
>TRBD1|TRBJ1-2|-|TRBV5-1|14
TGCGCCAGCAGCTTACCGGGACAGGGGGCTGGCTACACCTTC
CASSLPGQGAGYTF
>-|TRBJ1-4|-|TRBV27|12
TGTGCCAGCAGTTTTAATAATGAAAAACTGTTTTTT
CASSFNNEKLFF
>TRBD1|TRBJ1-2|-|TRBV5-6|14
TGTGCCAGCAGCCCGACAGGGACAGCCTATGGCTACACCTTC
CASSPTGTAYGYTF
>TRBD1|TRBJ1-4|-|TRBV19|16
TGTGCCAGTAGCCGGGACAGCGCAAGTCGTAATGAAAAACTGTTTTTT
CASSRDSASRNEKLFF
>TRBD1|TRBJ2-3|-|TRBV5-6|16
TGTGCCAGCAGCCAGGGGGACAGGGGGCTCACAGATACGCAGTATTTT
CASSQGDRGLTDTQYF
>-|TRBJ2-3|-|TRBV7-7|13
TGTGCCAGCAGCCCTGATGCGGGAGATACGCAGTATTTT
CASSPDAGDTQYF
>-|TRBJ2-1|-|TRBV2|15
TGTGCCAGCAGTGAGGGGAGGAGCTCCTACAATGAGCAGTTCTTC
CASSEGRSSYNEQFF
>-|TRBJ1-2|-|TRBV28|12
TGTGCCAGCAGTTTTGAGGGAGGGGGCTACACCTTC
CASSFEGGGYTF
>TRBD1|TRBJ2-2|-|TRBV19|14
TGTGCCAGTAGCCACGGGACAGACACCGGGGAGCTGTTTTTT
CASSHGTDTGELFF
>-|TRBJ2-2|-|TRBV19|14
TGTGCCAGTCTAACCTCTGCGAACACCGGGGAGCTGTTTTTT
CASLTSANTGELFF
>-|TRBJ1-1|few|TRBV7-9|15
TGTGCCAGCAGTCTATATCAGGGTTCCCACACTGAAGCTTTCTTT
CASSLYQGSHTEAFF
>TRBD1|TRBJ1-4|-|TRBV10-3|15
TGTGCCATCAGTGAGGGAACAGGGGGATCTGAAAAACTGTTTTTT
CAISEGTGGSEKLFF
>-|TRBJ1-2|-|TRBV27|13
TGTGCCAGCAGTCCCAACGGGGGCTATGGCTACACCTTC
CASSPNGGYGYTF
>TRBD1|TRBJ1-2|-|TRBV18|15
TGTGCCAGCTCACCCGAGGACAGGGGGCGAGATGGCTACACCTTC
CASSPEDRGRDGYTF
>-|TRBJ2-3|-|TRBV7-6|16
TGTGCCAGCAGCCTCCTAGGGCCGACAGCTACAGATACGCAGTATTTT
CASSLLGPTATDTQYF
>-|TRBJ1-5|-|TRBV11-2|15
TGTGCCAGCAGCTTAGGACAGACCCTTAATCAGCCCCAGCATTTT
CASSLGQTLNQPQHF
>-|TRBJ1-2|-|TRBV6-6|12
TGTGCCAGCAGTGCGACAGGATATGGCTACACCTTC
CASSATGYGYTF
>-|TRBJ1-5|-|TRBV6-5|12
TGTGCCAGCCGACACCTAGAGGGGCCCCAGCATTTT
CASRHLEGPQHF
>-|TRBJ1-2|-|TRBV4-1|12
TGCGCCAGCAGCCAAGCGAACTATGGCTACACCTTC
CASSQANYGYTF
>-|TRBJ1-3|-|TRBV15|14
TGTGCCACCAGCAGAGACAGCTCTGGAAACACCATATATTTT
CATSRDSSGNTIYF
>TRBD1|TRBJ2-7|-|TRBV5-1|18
TGCGCCAGCAGCCAAAGTCCCGGGACAGGGGCGAAGGTATACGAGCAGTACTTC
CASSQSPGTGAKVYEQYF
>-|TRBJ1-1|few|TRBV10-3|13
TGTGCCATCACCGGGACACTGAACACTGAAGCTTTCTTT
CAITGTLNTEAFF
>-|TRBJ2-2|-|TRBV11-3|14
TGTGCCAGCAGCTTGGGGGGTTTCGGCGGGGAGCTGTTTTTT
CASSLGGFGGELFF
>-|TRBJ2-1|-|TRBV27|13
TGTGCCAGCAGAACCGACCCAGGCAATGAGCAGTTCTTC
CASRTDPGNEQFF
>TRBD1|TRBJ1-4|-|TRBV5-1|17
TGCGCCAGCAGCCCGGACAGGGTTCGAAGAGGAAGGGAAAAACTGTTTTTT
CASSPDRVRRGREKLFF
>-|TRBJ1-2|-|TRBV6-1|14
TGTGCCAGCAGCCCCAGACAGGAACCCTATGGCTACACCTTC
CASSPRQEPYGYTF
>-|TRBJ2-7|-|TRBV30|15
TGTGCCTGGACCCGGGCAGGGGTACGCTCCTACGAGCAGTACTTC
CAWTRAGVRSYEQYF
>-|TRBJ2-7|-|TRBV19|15
TGTGCCAGTAGTACTAATAGGGGTGGAGCCCGGATGCAGTACTTC
CASSTNRGGARMQYF
>-|TRBJ1-2|-|TRBV2|15
TGTGCCAGCAGTGGACGGGAGGGACGGATCTATGGCTACACCTTC
CASSGREGRIYGYTF
>-|TRBJ1-1|-|TRBV7-6|12
TGTGCCAGCAGCCCTAGGCCCACTGAAGCTTTCTTT
CASSPRPTEAFF
>-|TRBJ2-7|-|TRBV5-8|16
TGTGCCAGCAGCCAAGATCGGGGTAGCGGCTCCTACGAGCAGTACTTC
CASSQDRGSGSYEQYF
>TRBD1|TRBJ2-2|-|TRBV19|17
TGTGCCAGTAGTATACCCCGGGACAGGGGGGGGACCGGGGAGCTGTTTTTT
CASSIPRDRGGTGELFF
>-|TRBJ2-5|-|TRBV5-1|15
TGCGCCAGCAGCCGACAGGAACCTCTGAGGGAGACCCAGTACTTC
CASSRQEPLRETQYF
>-|TRBJ2-7|few|TRBV5-1|12
TGCGCCAGCAGCTCACAGGGCAACGAGCAGTACTTC
CASSSQGNEQYF
>TRBD2|TRBJ2-2|-|TRBV7-3|20
TGTGCCAGCAGCCCGCACGGACTAGCGGGGGCCCTTACAAACACCGGGGAGCTGTTTTTT
CASSPHGLAGALTNTGELFF
>TRBD2|TRBJ2-7|-|TRBV7-9|18
TGTGCCAGCAGCTCTGGGACCGCCGGGACTAGCGGGAACTACGAGCAGTACTTC
CASSSGTAGTSGNYEQYF